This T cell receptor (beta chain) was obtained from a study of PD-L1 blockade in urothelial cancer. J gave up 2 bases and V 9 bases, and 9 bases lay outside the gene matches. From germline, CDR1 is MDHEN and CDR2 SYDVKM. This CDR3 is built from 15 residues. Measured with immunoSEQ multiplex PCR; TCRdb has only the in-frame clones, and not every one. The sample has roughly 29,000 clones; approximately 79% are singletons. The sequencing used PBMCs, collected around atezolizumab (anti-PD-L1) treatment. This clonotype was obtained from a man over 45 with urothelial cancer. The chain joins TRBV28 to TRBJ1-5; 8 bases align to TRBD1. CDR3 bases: TGTGCCAGTCAGACCCAGGGACAGGGCAATCAGCCCCAGCATTTT. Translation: CASQTQGQGNQPQHF.